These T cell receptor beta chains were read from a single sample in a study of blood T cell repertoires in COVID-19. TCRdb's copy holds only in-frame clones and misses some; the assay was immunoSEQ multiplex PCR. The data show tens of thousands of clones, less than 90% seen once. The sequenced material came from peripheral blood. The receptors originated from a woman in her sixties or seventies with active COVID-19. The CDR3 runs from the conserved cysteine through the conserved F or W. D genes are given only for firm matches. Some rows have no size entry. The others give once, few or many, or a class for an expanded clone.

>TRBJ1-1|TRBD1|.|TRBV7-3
CASSRPGQTNTEAFF
TGTGCCAGCAGTCGTCCGGGACAGACGAACACTGAAGCTTTCTTT
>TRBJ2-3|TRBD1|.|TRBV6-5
CASSYSADRGPDTQYF
TGTGCCAGCAGTTACTCAGCGGACAGGGGCCCAGATACGCAGTATTTT
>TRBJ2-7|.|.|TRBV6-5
CASSSRLPGDYEQYF
TGTGCCAGCAGTTCCCGATTACCAGGCGACTACGAGCAGTACTTC
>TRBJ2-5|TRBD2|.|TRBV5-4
CASSLGTSGETQYF
TGTGCCAGCAGCTTAGGGACTAGCGGTGAGACCCAGTACTTC
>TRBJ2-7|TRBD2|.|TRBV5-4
CASSSRVAGSYEQYF
TGTGCCAGCAGCTCTAGGGTAGCGGGGAGCTACGAGCAGTACTTC
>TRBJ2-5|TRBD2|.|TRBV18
CASSPLRLAGETQYF
TGTGCCAGCTCACCACTCAGACTAGCGGGAGAGACCCAGTACTTC
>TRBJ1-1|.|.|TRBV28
CASSLRSVEAFF
TGTGCCAGCAGTTTAAGAAGTGTAGAGGCTTTCTTT
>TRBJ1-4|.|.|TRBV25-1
CASSEYWQDLEKLFF
TGTGCCAGCAGTGAATACTGGCAAGACTTGGAAAAACTGTTTTTT
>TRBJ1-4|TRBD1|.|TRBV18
CASSRTGGDTNEKLFF
TGTGCCAGCTCACGGACAGGGGGCGACACTAATGAAAAACTGTTTTTT
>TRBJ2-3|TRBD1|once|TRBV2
CASSRQGEGTDTQYF
TGTGCCAGCAGTAGACAGGGGGAGGGCACAGATACGCAGTATTTT
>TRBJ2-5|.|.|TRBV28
CASSPRLRGLKTQYF
TGTGCCAGCAGCCCCAGGTTGCGGGGGCTAAAGACCCAGTACTTC
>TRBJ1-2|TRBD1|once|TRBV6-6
CASSRISGTGGIGYTF
TGTGCCAGCAGCCGCATATCCGGGACAGGGGGAATTGGCTACACCTTC
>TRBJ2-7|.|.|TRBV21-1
CASSGKSDSGGLYEQYF
TGTGCCAGCAGCGGCAAAAGTGATTCGGGGGGTCTCTACGAGCAGTACTTC
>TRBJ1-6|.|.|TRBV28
CASLLAQEDSPLHF
TGTGCCAGCCTCTTGGCCCAGGAGGATTCACCCCTCCACTTT
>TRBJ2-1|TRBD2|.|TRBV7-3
CASSEASGTISSYNEQFF
TGTGCCAGCAGCGAAGCTAGCGGAACTATTTCCTCCTACAATGAGCAGTTCTTC
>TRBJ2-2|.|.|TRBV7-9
CASSLEKRTGELFF
TGTGCCAGCAGCTTAGAAAAGCGCACCGGGGAGCTGTTTTTT
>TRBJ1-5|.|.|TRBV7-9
CASSPSNSNQPQHF
TGTGCCAGCAGTCCAAGCAATAGCAATCAGCCCCAGCATTTT
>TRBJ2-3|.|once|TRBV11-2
CASSSGGSGARDTQYF
TGTGCCAGCAGCTCCGGAGGTTCGGGAGCGAGAGATACGCAGTATTTT
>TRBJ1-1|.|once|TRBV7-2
CASSSPREHTEAFF
TGTGCCAGCAGCTCCCCCAGGGAACACACTGAAGCTTTCTTT
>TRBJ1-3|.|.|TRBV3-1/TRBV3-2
CASSVNINSGNTIYF
TGTGCCAGCAGCGTAAACATTAACTCTGGAAACACCATATATTTT